The 16 T cell receptor beta chains given below trace back to one sample, sequenced in a study of blood T cell repertoires in COVID-19 (dated by TCRdb to the early 2020s). The library was obtained by the immunoSEQ multiplex PCR assay. This immuneACCESS table, as held by TCRdb, lists in-frame sequences with V and J called but not all clones. Of the missing ones, under half trace to an unresolved V gene in checked studies; the others have no known cause. The sample data list under 300,000 clones, and approximately 86% of these were observed just once. The leading ten clones occupy 1% of the sample. The sample was PBMCs or T cells enriched from blood (not recorded which). The receptors shown here come from a woman in her thirties who had recovered from COVID-19.

The chain combines TRBV28 with TRBJ1-3, with TRBD1 identical over 8 bases. V gave up 6 bases and J gave up 4 bases; unmatched junction bases: 11. The germline V gene encodes CDR1 MDHEN and CDR2 SYDVKM. The CDR3 totals 16 residues. CDR3 residues: CASSPIPRGRGNTIYF. DNA for the CDR3: TGTGCCAGCAGCCCCATCCCCAGGGGGCGCGGAAACACCATATATTTT.

Only a few counts were recorded for this clone. This chain links TRBV19 with TRBJ2-1; D is ambiguous. CDR1 and CDR2 (germline): LNHDA, SQIVND (reference sequence). V dropped 3 bases and J dropped 2 bases, with 5 bases sitting between them. The CDR3 totals 13 residues. The CDR3 sequence: CASSMRTYNEQFF. CDR3 DNA: TGTGCCAGTAGTATGAGGACCTACAATGAGCAGTTCTTC.

The chain joins TRBV7-2 to TRBJ1-5; D unclear. V gave up 4 bases and J gave up 7 bases, with 11 bases separating them. The CDR3 totals 13 residues. Germline V gives CDR1 SGHTA, CDR2 FQGNSA. The CDR3 spells CASSSRTGQPQHF. Here the CDR3 DNA reads TGTGCCAGCAGCTCGCGGACGGGACAGCCCCAGCATTTT.

CDR3 nucleotides: TGTGCCAGCAGCCAACAGGGGTGGGGGTACAATGAGCAGTTCTTC. Its translation is CASSQQGWGYNEQFF. The chain employs TRBV7-3 and TRBJ2-1, with TRBD1 matching 7 bases. The CDR3 has 15 residues. V shed 5 bases, J shed 4 bases, and the junction held 8 bases outside the gene matches. Looked up from germline, CDR1 is SGHTA and CDR2 is FQGTGA.

The chain employs TRBV4-3 and TRBJ1-2; D remains ambiguous. V was trimmed by 0 bases and J by 0 bases, leaving 8 bases between them. The germline V gene encodes CDR1 LGHNA and CDR2 YSLEER. The CDR3 extends over 15 amino acids. CDR3 region: CASSQEGRTNYGYTF. The CDR3 nucleotides read TGCGCCAGCAGCCAAGAGGGCAGAACTAACTATGGCTACACCTTC.

V is TRBV27 and J is TRBJ2-1, with 9 bases fitting TRBD2. V shed 5 bases and J 7 bases; nucleotides not matched to a gene: 6. Germline V CDR1 and CDR2: MNHEY, SMNVEV (reference sequence). The CDR3 sequence is 14 residues long. The CDR3 loop is CASSPAGGFNEQFF. The CDR3 DNA sequence: TGTGCCAGCAGTCCGGCGGGAGGGTTTAATGAGCAGTTCTTC.

The chain is built from TRBV10-3 and TRBJ1-1; D is perhaps TRBD1 (6 bases). The length of the CDR3 is 17 residues. Looked up from germline, CDR1 is ENHRY and CDR2 is SYGVKD. V gave up 0 bases and J gave up 1 base, with 15 bases separating them. CDR3 sequence reads: CAISESFAGDKNTEAFF. In DNA, the CDR3 is TGTGCCATCAGTGAGTCGTTTGCAGGGGATAAGAACACTGAAGCTTTCTTT.

Written as DNA, the CDR3 is TGTGCCAGCAGCCCCCTGACAGTTCGGGCCGGGGAGCTGTTTTTT. Its protein is CASSPLTVRAGELFF. The chain combines TRBV7-8 with TRBJ2-2, with a possible D match to TRBD1 (5 bases). Per the germline V gene, CDR1 is SGHVS and CDR2 is FQNEAQ. V dropped 5 bases and J dropped 6 bases, with 16 bases sitting between them. This CDR3 is built from 15 residues.

The V call is TRBV3-1 (or the pseudogene TRBV3-2), the J call TRBJ2-1; TRBD2 aligns across 9 bases. Germline V CDR1 and CDR2: LGHDT, YNNKEL (reference sequence). The CDR3 consists of 17 residues. V lost 0 bases to trimming and J lost 6 bases; unmatched junction nucleotides: 9. The CDR3 bases are TGTGCCAGCAGCCAAGATGTATCGGGACTAGCATTCAATGAGCAGTTCTTC. Amino acid sequence: CASSQDVSGLAFNEQFF.

This CDR3 is CASTTSAPYEQYF. Here the CDR3 DNA reads TGTGCCAGCACGACTAGCGCTCCCTACGAGCAGTACTTC. The genes are TRBV18 and TRBJ2-7; TRBD2 agrees at 8 bases. This CDR3 has 13 amino acids. Germline V gives CDR1 KGHSH, CDR2 LQKENI. V lost 8 bases, J lost 2 bases, and 5 bases stayed unmatched.

The gene calls are TRBV5-1 and TRBJ2-1; 7 bases are shared with TRBD1. The CDR3 loop spans 15 amino acids. V lost 4 bases and J lost 7; bases outside the gene matches: 11. Germline V gene lookup returns CDR1 SGHRS and CDR2 YFSETQ. The CDR3 sequence: CASSQGVRGTNEQFF. The CDR3 region has the DNA TGCGCCAGCAGCCAGGGGGTCCGAGGAACGAATGAGCAGTTCTTC.

This clone was picked up a small number of times. The V call is TRBV5-6, the J call TRBJ1-2; 9 positions match TRBD1. The length of the CDR3 is 15 residues. Germline V gives CDR1 SGHDT, CDR2 YYEEEE. V shed 2 bases and J 6 bases; nucleotides not matched to a gene: 8. CDR3 residues: CASSFDETGGNGYTF. The CDR3 DNA follows: TGTGCCAGCAGCTTCGACGAGACAGGGGGAAATGGCTACACCTTC.

In its sample, this clone was seen once. The chain employs TRBV4-1 and TRBJ2-7; 11 nucleotides match TRBD1. CDR3 length equals 17 residues. Losses at the gene ends were 5 bases for V and 3 bases for J; bases not matched to a gene: 12. The germline V gene has CDR1 MGHRA and CDR2 YSYEKL. Written as DNA, the CDR3 is TGCGCCAGCAGCAAGACTCCGGTGGGACAGGGGGTCTACGAGCAGTACTTC. The encoded protein is CASSKTPVGQGVYEQYF.

This clone turned up a few times. This sequence joins TRBV10-3 and TRBJ1-2; D is uncertain. V was shortened by 3 bases and J by 12 bases, with 11 bases between the two germline ends. This CDR3 is built from 11 residues. Per the germline V gene, CDR1 is ENHRY and CDR2 is SYGVKD. The chain's CDR3 is CAISDLEVNTF. The CDR3 bases are TGTGCCATCAGTGACCTGGAGGTTAACACCTTC.

This chain uses TRBV9 with TRBJ2-3, with a weak D call TRBD1 (5 bases). V lost 2 bases to trimming and J lost 6 bases, with 13 bases between them. CDR3 size: 14 residues. CDR1 and CDR2 (germline): SGDLS, YYNGEE. The CDR3: CASSVQGMSDTQYF. The DNA of the CDR3 is TGTGCCAGCAGCGTTCAGGGTATGAGCGATACGCAGTATTTT.

This clone was seen more than once but under ten times. The chain employs TRBV2 and TRBJ1-2, with D uncertain. Trimming shortened V by 1 base and J by 8 bases, and 14 bases separated the two germline ends. The CDR3 consists of 14 residues. Looked up from germline, CDR1 is SNHLY and CDR2 is FYNNEI. The chain's CDR3 is CASSEDEVEKGYTF. CDR3 bases: TGTGCCAGCAGTGAAGATGAGGTAGAGAAGGGCTACACCTTC.